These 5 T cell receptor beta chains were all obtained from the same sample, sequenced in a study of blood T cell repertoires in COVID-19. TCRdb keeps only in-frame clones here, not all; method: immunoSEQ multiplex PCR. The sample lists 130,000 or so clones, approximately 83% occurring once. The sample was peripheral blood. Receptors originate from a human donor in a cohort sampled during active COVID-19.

CDR3 nucleotides: TGTGCCAGTAGTAGCCCTGGGAGGGCAGATACGCAGTATTTT. It encodes CASSSPGRADTQYF. The chain links TRBV19 to TRBJ2-3; 7 bases line up with TRBD2. The germline CDR1 and CDR2 sequences are LNHDA and SQIVND (reference sequence). V trimming: 4 bases; J trimming: 4 bases; junction bases outside the gene matches: 5. The CDR3 covers 14 residues.

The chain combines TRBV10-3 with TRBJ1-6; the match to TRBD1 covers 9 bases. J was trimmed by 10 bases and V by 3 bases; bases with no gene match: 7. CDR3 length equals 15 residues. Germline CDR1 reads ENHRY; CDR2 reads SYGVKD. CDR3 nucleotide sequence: TGTGCCATCAGTGAAACAGGGGGCAGTGGGTCACCCCTCCACTTT. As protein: CAISETGGSGSPLHF.

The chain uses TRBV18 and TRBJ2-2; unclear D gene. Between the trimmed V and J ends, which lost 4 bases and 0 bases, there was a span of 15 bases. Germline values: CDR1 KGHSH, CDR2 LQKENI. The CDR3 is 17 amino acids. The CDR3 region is CASSLGGDRANTGELFF. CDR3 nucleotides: TGTGCCAGCTCACTCGGCGGCGACCGAGCGAACACCGGGGAGCTGTTTTTT.

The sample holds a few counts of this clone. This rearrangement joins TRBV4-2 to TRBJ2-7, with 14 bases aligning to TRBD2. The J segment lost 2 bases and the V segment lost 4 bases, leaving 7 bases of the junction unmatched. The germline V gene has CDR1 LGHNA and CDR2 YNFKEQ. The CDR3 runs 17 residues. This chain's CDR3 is CASSRGLAGGQAYEQYF. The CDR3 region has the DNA TGTGCCAGCAGCCGAGGACTAGCGGGAGGACAAGCCTACGAGCAGTACTTC.

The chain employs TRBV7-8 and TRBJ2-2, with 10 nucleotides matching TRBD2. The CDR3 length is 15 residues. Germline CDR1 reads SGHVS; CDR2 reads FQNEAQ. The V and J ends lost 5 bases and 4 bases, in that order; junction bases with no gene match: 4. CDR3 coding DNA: TGTGCCAGCAGCCGAAGCGGGAGGGCCACCGGGGAGCTGTTTTTT. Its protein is CASSRSGRATGELFF.